This T cell receptor (beta chain) was obtained from a study of shared clonotypes between healthy human individuals. About the research overall: Ranging from 18 to 49 in age, donors were a couple of women and a few men.

The study, taken as a whole, reports: Limited genetic and exposure-history diversity came from having few donors.

The table came from immunoSEQ multiplex PCR; TCRdb's copy has only in-frame clones and leaves some out. Of fewer than 650,000 clones detected, over 60% appear once; the ten largest clones hold 10% to 15%. None of the donors, who were healthy HIV-negative adults, had recently had acute infections or vaccinations. Worth noting for this clone: Its cognate antigen is unknown.

The germline gives CDR1 SNHLY, CDR2 FYNNEI. Trimming shortened V by 4 bases and J by 3 bases, and 7 bases separated the two germline ends. The CDR3 spans 12 residues. The sequenced material came from PBMCs. The V call is TRBV2, the J call TRBJ2-7, with D possibly TRBD2 on 5 matching bases. This clonotype was obtained from a woman aged 40 to 55 in good health. Some clones in this sample may be carry-over from other donors' samples. CDR3 bases: TGTGCCAGCAGTGTACTAGTCTACGAGCAGTACTTC. Protein product: CASSVLVYEQYF.